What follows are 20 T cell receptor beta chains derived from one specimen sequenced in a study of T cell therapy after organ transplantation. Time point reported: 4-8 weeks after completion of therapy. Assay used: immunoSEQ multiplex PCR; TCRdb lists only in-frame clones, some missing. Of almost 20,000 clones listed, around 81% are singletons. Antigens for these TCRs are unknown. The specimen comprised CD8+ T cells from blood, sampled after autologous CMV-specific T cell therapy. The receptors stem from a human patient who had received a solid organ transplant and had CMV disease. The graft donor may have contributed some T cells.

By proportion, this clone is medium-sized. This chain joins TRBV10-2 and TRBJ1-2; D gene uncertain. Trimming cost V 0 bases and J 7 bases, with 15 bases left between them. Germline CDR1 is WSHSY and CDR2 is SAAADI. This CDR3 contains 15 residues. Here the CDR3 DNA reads TGCGCCAGCAGTGAGTCGGGTCTCGGGCTCTCTGGCTACACCTTC. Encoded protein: CASSESGLGLSGYTF.

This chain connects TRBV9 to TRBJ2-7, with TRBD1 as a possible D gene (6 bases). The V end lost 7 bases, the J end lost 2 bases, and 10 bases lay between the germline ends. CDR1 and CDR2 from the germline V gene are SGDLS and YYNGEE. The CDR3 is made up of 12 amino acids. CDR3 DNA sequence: TGTGCCAGCGGACAGAGACCCTACGAGCAGTACTTC. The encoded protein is CASGQRPYEQYF.

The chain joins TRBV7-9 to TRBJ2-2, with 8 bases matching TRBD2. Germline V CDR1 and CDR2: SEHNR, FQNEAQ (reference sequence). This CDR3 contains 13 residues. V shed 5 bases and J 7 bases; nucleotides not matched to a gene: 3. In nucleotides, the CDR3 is TGTGCCAGCAGCCGACTAGCGTACGGGGAGCTGTTTTTT. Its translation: CASSRLAYGELFF. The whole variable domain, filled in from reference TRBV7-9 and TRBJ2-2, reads DTGVSQNPRHKITKRGQNVTFRCDPISEHNRLYWYRQTLGQGPEFLTYFQNEAQLEKSRLLSDRFSAERPKGSFSTLEIQRTEQGDSAMYLCASSRLAYGELFFGEGSRLTVL.

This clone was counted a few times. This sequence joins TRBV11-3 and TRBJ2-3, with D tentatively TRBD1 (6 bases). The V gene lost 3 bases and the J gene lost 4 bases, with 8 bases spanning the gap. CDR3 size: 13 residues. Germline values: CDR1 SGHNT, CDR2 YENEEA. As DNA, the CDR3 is TGTGCCAGCAGCTTCCCAGGGGCAGATACGCAGTATTTT. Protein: CASSFPGADTQYF.

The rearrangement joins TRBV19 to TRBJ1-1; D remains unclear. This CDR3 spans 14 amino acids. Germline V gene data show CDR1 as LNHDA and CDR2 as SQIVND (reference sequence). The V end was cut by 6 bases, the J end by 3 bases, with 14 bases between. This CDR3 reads CASRIAKGYTEAFF. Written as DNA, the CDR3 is TGTGCCAGTAGGATCGCAAAAGGGTACACTGAAGCTTTCTTT.

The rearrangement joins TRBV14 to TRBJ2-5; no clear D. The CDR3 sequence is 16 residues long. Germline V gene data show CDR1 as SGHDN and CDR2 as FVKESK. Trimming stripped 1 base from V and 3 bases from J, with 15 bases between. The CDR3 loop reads CASSQGAVKAKETQYF. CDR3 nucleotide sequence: TGTGCCAGCAGCCAAGGGGCAGTCAAGGCGAAAGAGACCCAGTACTTC.

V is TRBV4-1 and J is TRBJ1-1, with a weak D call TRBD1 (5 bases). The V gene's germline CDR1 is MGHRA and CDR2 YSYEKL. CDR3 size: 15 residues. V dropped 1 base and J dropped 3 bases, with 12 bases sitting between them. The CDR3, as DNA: TGCGCCAGCAGCCAAGTTAGGGGAGTTGACACTGAAGCTTTCTTT. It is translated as CASSQVRGVDTEAFF.

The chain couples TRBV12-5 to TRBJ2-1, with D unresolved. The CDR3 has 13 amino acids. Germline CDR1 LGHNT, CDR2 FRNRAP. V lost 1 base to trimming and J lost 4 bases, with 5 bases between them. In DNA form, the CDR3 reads TGTGCTAGTGGTTTGGGTGATTACAATGAGCAGTTCTTC. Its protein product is CASGLGDYNEQFF.

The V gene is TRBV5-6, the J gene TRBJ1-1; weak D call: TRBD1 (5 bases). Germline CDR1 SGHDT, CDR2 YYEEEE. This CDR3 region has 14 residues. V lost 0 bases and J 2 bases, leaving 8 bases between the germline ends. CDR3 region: CASSLGQSNTEAFF. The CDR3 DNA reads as TGTGCCAGCAGCTTGGGACAGTCTAACACTGAAGCTTTCTTT.

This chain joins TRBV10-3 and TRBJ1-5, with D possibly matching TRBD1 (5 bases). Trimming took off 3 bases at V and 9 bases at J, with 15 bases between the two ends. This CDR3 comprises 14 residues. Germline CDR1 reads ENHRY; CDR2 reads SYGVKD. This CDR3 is CAISEEQVPSPQHF. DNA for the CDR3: TGTGCCATCAGTGAAGAACAGGTGCCCTCGCCCCAGCATTTT.

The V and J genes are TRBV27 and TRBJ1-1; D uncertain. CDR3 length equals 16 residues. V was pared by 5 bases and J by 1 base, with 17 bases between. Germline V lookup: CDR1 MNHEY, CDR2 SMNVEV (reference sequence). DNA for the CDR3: TGTGCCAGCAGTCCCCAGCTGGTGTTGGCGAACACTGAAGCTTTCTTT. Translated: CASSPQLVLANTEAFF.

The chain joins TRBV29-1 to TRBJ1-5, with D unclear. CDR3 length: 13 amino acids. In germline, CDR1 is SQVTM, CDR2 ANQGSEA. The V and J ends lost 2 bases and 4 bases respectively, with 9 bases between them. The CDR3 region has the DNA TGCAGCGTTGAACTGGGAATTAATCAGCCCCAGCATTTT. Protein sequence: CSVELGINQPQHF.

The CDR3 sequence: CASGLMGRGDTQYF. The CDR3 DNA reads as TGTGCTAGTGGTTTGATGGGGCGGGGAGATACGCAGTATTTT. The chain combines TRBV12-5 with TRBJ2-3; weak D call: TRBD2 (6 bases). Germline V gives CDR1 LGHNT, CDR2 FRNRAP. The V and J ends lost 2 bases and 5 bases respectively, with 11 bases between them. This CDR3 comprises 14 residues. Looking up the rest from reference TRBV12-5 and TRBJ2-3 gives the full variable domain: DARVTQTPRHKVTEMGQEVTMRCQPILGHNTVFWYRQTMMQGLELLAYFRNRAPLDDSGMPKDRFSAEMPDATLATLKIQPSEPRDSAVYFCASGLMGRGDTQYFGPGTRLTVL.

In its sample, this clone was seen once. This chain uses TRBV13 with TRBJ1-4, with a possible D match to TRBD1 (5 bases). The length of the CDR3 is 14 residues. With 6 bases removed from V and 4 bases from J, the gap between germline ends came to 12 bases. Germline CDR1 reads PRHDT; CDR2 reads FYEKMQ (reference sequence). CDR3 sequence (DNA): TGTGCCAGCAGTTTTAGGCAGGGTAATGAAAAACTGTTTTTT. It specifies CASSFRQGNEKLFF.

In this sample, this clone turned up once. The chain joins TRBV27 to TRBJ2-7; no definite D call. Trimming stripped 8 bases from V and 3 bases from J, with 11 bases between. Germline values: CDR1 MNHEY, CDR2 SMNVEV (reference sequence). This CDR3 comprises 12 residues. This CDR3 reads CASGLQSYEQYF. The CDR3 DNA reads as TGTGCCAGCGGCCTCCAAAGCTACGAGCAGTACTTC.

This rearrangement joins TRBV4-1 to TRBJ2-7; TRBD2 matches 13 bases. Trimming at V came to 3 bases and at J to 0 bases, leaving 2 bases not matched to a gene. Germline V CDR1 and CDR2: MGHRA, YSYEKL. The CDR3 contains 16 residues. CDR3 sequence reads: CASSQGLAGNSYEQYF. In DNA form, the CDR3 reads TGCGCCAGCAGCCAGGGACTAGCGGGGAACTCCTACGAGCAGTACTTC.

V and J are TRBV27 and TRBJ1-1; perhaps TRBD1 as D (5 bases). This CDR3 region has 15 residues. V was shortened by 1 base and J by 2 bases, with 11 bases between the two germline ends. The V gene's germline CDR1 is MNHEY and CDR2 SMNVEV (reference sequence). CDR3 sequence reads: CASSLWGRPNTEAFF. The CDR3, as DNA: TGTGCCAGCAGTTTATGGGGACGGCCTAACACTGAAGCTTTCTTT.

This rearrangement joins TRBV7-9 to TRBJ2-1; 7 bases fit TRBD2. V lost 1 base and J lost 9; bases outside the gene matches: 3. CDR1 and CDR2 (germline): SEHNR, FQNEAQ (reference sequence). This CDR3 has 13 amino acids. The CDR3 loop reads CASSLGSGGEQFF. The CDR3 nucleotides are TGTGCCAGCAGCTTAGGTTCGGGGGGTGAGCAGTTCTTC.

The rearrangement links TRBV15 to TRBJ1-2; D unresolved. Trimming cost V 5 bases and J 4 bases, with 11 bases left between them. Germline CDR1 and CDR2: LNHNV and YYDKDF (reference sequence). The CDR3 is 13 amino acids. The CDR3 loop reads CATSSAAPYGYTF. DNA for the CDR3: TGTGCCACCAGCTCCGCCGCCCCCTATGGCTACACCTTC.

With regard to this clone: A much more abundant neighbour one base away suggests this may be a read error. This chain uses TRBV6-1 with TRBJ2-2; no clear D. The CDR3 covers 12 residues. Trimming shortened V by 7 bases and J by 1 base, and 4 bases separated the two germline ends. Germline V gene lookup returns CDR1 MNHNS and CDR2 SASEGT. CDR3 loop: CASKQNTGELFF. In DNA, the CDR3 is TGTGCCAGCAAACAGAACACCGGGGAGCTGTTTTTT.